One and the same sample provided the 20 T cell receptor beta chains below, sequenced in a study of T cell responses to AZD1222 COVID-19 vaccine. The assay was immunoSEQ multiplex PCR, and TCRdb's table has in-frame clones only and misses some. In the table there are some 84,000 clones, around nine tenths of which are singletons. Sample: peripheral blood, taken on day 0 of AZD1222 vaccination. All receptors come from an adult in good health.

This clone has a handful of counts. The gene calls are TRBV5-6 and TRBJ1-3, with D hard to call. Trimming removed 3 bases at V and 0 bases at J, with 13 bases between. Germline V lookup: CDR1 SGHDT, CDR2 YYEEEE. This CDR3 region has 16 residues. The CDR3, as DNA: TGTGCCAGCAGCTCCGAACACCTTAGCTCTGGAAACACCATATATTTT. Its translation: CASSSEHLSSGNTIYF.

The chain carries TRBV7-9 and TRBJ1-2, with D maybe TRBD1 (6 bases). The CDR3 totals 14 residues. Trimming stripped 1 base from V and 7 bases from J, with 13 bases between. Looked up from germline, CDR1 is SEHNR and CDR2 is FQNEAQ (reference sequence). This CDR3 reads CASSLDGGASGYTF. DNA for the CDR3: TGTGCCAGCAGCTTAGACGGGGGCGCATCTGGCTACACCTTC.

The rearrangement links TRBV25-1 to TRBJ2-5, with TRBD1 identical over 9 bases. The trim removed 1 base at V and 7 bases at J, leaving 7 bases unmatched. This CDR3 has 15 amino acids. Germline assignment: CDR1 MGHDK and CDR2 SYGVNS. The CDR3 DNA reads TGTGCCAGCAGTGAATTAACAGGGGGCCGAGGGACCCAGTACTTC. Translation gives CASSELTGGRGTQYF.

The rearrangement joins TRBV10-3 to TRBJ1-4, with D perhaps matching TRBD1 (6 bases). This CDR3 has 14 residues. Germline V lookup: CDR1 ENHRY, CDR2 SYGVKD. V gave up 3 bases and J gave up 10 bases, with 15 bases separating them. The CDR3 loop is CAISEETGRGKLFF. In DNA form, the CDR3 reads TGTGCCATCAGTGAAGAGACAGGACGGGGAAAACTGTTTTTT.

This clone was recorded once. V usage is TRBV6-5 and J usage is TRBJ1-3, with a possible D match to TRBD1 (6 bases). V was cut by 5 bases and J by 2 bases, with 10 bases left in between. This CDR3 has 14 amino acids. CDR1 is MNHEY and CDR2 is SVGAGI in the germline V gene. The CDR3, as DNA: TGTGCCAGCAGTAACAGGGTAACTGGAAACACCATATATTTT. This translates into CASSNRVTGNTIYF.

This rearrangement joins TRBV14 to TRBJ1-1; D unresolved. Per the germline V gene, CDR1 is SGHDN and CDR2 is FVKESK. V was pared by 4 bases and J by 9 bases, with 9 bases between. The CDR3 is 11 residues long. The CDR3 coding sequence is TGTGCCAGCAGCCTTGGGGTCCAAGCTTTCTTT. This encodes CASSLGVQAFF.

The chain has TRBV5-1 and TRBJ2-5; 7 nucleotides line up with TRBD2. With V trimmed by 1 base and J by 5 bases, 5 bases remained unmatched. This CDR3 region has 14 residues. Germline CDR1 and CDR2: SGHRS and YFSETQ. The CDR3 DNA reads TGCGCCAGCAGCTTGTGGTCCGGGGGGGAGACCCAGTACTTC. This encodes CASSLWSGGETQYF.

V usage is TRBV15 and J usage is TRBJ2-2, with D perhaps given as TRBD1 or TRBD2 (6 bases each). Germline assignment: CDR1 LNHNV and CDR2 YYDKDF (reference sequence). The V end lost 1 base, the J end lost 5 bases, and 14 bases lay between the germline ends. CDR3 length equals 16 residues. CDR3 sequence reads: CATSRGGARRTGELFF. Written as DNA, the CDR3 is TGTGCCACCAGCAGAGGGGGGGCCAGACGGACCGGGGAGCTGTTTTTT.

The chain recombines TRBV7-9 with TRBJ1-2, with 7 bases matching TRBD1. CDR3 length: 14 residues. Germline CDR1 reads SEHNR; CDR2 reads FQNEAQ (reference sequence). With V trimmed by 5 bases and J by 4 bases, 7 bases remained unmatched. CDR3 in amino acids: CASSKGQDFYGYTF. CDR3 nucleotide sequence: TGTGCCAGCAGCAAAGGACAGGACTTCTATGGCTACACCTTC.

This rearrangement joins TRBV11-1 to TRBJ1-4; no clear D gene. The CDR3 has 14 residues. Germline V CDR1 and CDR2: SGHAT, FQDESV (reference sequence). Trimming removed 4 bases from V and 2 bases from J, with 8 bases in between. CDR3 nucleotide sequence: TGTGCCAGCAGCTACAGTTGGACTAATGAAAAACTGTTTTTT. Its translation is CASSYSWTNEKLFF.

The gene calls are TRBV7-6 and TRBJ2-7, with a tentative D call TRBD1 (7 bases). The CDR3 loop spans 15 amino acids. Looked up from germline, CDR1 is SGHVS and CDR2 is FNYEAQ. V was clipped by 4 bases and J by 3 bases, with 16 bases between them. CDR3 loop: CASSYKNQGGYEQYF. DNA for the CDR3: TGTGCCAGCAGCTACAAAAACCAGGGGGGCTACGAGCAGTACTTC.

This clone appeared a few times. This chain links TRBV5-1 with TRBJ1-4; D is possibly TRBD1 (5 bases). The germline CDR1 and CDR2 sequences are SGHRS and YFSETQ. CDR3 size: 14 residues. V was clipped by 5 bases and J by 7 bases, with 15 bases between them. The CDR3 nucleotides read TGCGCCAGCAGACAGGAGGGAGTTGGTGAAAAACTGTTTTTT. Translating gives CASRQEGVGEKLFF.

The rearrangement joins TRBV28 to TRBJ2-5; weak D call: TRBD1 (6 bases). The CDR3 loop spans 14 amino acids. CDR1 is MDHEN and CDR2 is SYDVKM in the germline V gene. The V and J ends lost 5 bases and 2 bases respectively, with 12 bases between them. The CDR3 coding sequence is TGTGCCAGCAGTCGTGGACAGATTCAAGAGACCCAGTACTTC. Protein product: CASSRGQIQETQYF.

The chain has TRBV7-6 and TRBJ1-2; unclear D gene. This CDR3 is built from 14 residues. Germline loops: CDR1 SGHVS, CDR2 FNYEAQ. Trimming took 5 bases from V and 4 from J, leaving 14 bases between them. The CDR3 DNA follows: TGTGCCAGCAGCCTCGCGGGGTCTGGCTATGGCTACACCTTC. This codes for CASSLAGSGYGYTF. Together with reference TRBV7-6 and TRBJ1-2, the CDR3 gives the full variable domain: GAGVSQSPRYKVTKRGQDVALRCDPISGHVSLYWYRQALGQGPEFLTYFNYEAQQDKSGLPNDRFSAERPEGSISTLTIQRTEQRDSAMYRCASSLAGSGYGYTFGSGTRLTVV.

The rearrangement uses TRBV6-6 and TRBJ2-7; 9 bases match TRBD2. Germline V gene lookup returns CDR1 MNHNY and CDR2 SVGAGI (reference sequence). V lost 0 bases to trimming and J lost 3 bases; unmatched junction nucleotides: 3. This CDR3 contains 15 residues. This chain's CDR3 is CASSYSIAGDYEQYF. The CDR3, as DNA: TGTGCCAGCAGTTACTCGATAGCGGGAGACTACGAGCAGTACTTC.

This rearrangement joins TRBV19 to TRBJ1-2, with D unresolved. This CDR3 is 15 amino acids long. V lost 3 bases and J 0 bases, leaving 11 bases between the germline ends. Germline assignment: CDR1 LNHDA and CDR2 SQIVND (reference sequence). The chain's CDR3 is CASSIRQASNYGYTF. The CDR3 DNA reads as TGTGCCAGTAGTATTCGGCAGGCCTCTAACTATGGCTACACCTTC.

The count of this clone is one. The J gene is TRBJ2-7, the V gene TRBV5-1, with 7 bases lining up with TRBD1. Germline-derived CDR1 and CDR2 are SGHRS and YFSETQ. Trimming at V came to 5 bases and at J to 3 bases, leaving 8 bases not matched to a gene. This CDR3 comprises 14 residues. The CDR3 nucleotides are TGCGCCAGCAGTTATCGGGACAGCTTCTACGAGCAGTACTTC. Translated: CASSYRDSFYEQYF.

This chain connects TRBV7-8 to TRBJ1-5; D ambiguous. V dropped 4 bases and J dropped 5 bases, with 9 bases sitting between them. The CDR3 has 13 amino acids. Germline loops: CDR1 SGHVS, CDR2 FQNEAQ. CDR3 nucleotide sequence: TGTGCCAGCAGCTCTTTTCAGGATCAGCCCCAGCATTTT. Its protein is CASSSFQDQPQHF.

CDR3 DNA: TGTGCCAGCAGCTCCGGGCCCAACTATGGCTACACCTTC. Translating it yields CASSSGPNYGYTF. The rearrangement uses TRBV7-2 and TRBJ1-2; D call uncertain. V was pared by 4 bases and J by 2 bases, with 8 bases between. The CDR3 length is 13 residues. Germline CDR1 SGHTA, CDR2 FQGNSA.

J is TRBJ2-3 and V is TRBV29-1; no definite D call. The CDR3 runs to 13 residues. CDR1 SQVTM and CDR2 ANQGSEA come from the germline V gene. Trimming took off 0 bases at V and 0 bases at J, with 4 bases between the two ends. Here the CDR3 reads CSVEEDSTDTQYF. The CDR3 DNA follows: TGCAGCGTTGAAGAGGACAGCACAGATACGCAGTATTTT.